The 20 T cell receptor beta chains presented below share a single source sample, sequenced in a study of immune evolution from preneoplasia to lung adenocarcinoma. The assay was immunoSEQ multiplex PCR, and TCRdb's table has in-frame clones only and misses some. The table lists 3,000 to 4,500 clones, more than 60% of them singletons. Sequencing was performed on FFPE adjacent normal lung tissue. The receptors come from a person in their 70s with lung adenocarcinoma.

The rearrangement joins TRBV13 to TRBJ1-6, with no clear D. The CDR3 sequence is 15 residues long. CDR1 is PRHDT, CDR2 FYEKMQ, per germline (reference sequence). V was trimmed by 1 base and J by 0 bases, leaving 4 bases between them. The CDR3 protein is CASSLVDSYNSPLHF. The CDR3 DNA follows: TGTGCCAGCAGCTTAGTAGACTCCTATAATTCACCCCTCCACTTT.

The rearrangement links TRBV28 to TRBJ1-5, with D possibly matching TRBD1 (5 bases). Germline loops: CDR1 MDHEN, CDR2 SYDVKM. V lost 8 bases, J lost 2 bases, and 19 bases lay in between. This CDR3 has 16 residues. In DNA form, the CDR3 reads TGTGCCAGCCTCCATCAAGGGGCGGAGGGCAATCAGCCCCAGCATTTT. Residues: CASLHQGAEGNQPQHF.

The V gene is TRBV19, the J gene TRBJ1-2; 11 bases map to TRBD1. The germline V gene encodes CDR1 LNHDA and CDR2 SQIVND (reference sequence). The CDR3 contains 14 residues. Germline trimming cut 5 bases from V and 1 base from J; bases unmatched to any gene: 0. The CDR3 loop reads CASSGTGGNYGYTF. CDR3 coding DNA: TGTGCCAGTAGTGGGACAGGGGGTAACTATGGCTACACCTTC.

The CDR3 DNA is TGTGCCAGCAGTCGACAGGCAGAAGCTTTCTTT. Translating gives CASSRQAEAFF. The genes are TRBV28 and TRBJ1-1, with D tentatively TRBD1 (6 bases). From germline, CDR1 is MDHEN and CDR2 SYDVKM. The CDR3 is made up of 11 amino acids. V lost 5 bases and J lost 8, with 9 bases in between.

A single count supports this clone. CDR3 in DNA: TGTGCCAGCTTGGGTTCTAACTATGGCTACACCTTC. This encodes CASLGSNYGYTF. The V call is TRBV6-6, the J call TRBJ1-2; no clear D. This CDR3 region has 12 residues. CDR1 is MNHNY and CDR2 is SVGAGI in the germline V gene (reference sequence). V lost 8 bases and J lost 0, with 7 bases in between.

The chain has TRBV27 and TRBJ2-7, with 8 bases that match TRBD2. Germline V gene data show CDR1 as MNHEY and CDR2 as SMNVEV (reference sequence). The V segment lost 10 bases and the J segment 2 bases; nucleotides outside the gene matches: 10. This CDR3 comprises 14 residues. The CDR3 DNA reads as TGTGCCACCGAAGTACTAGCGGAGGCCTACGAGCAGTACTTC. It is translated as CATEVLAEAYEQYF.

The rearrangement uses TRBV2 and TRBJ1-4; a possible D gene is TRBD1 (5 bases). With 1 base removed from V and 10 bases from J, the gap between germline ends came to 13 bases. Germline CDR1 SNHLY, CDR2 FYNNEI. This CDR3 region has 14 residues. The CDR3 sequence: CASSEGAGWGKLFF. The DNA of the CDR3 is TGTGCCAGCAGTGAAGGAGCAGGGTGGGGAAAACTGTTTTTT.

The DNA of the CDR3 is TGTGCCAGCAGTGCAGGGGAGAGTGGCTACACCTTC. Encoded protein: CASSAGESGYTF. The chain employs TRBV2 and TRBJ1-2; D perhaps matches TRBD1 (6 bases). V lost 4 bases, J lost 7 bases, and 10 bases lay in between. CDR3 size: 12 residues. CDR1 is SNHLY and CDR2 is FYNNEI in the germline V gene.

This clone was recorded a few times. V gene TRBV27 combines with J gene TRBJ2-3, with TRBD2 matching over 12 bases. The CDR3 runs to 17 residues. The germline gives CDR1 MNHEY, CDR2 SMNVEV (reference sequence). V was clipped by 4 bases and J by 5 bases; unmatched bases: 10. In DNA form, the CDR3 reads TGTGCCAGCAGTTCCTTGGGACTAGCGGGCTTTGGAGATACGCAGTATTTT. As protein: CASSSLGLAGFGDTQYF.

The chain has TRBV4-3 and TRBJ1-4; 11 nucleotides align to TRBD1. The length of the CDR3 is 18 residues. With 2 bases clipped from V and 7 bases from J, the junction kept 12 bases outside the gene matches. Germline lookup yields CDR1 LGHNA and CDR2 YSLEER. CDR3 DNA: TGCGCCAGCAGCCAAACCGGGACAGGGGGATTACTTGGTGAAAAACTGTTTTTT. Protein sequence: CASSQTGTGGLLGEKLFF.

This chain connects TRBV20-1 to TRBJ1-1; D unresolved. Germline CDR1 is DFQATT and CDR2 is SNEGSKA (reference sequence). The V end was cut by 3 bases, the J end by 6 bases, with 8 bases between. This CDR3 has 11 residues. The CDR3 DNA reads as TGCAGTGCTAGCCCCAAGGCTGAAGCTTTCTTT. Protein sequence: CSASPKAEAFF.

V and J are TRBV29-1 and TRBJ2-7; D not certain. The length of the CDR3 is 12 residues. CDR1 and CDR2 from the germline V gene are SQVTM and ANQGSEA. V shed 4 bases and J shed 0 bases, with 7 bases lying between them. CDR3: CSVGGNSYEQYF. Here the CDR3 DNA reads TGCAGCGTTGGAGGAAACTCCTACGAGCAGTACTTC.

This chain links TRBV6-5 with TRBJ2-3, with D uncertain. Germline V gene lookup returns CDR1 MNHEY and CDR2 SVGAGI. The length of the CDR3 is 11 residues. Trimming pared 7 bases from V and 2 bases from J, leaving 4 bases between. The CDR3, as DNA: TGTGCCAGCATGTACACAGATACGCAGTATTTT. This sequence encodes CASMYTDTQYF.

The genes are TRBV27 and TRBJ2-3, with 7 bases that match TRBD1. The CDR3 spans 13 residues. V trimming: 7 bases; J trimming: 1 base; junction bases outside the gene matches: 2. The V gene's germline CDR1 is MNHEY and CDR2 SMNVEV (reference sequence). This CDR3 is CASKGTGTDTQYF. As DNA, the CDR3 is TGTGCCAGCAAAGGGACAGGCACAGATACGCAGTATTTT.

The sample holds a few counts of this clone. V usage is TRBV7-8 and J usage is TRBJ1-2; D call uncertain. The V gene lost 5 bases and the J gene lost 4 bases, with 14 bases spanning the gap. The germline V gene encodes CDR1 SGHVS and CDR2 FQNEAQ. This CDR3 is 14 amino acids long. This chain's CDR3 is CASSPSNAGYGYTF. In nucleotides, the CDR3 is TGTGCCAGCAGCCCTTCTAACGCGGGCTATGGCTACACCTTC. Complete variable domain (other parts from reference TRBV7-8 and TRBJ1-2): GAGVSQSPRYKVAKRGQDVALRCDPISGHVSLFWYQQALGQGPEFLTYFQNEAQLDKSGLPSDRFFAERPEGSVSTLKIQRTQQEDSAVYLCASSPSNAGYGYTFGSGTRLTVV.

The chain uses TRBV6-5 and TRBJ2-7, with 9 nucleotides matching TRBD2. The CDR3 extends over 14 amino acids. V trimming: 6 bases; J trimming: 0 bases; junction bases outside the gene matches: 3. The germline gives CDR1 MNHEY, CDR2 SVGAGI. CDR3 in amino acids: CASRVAGVSYEQYF. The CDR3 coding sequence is TGTGCCAGCAGGGTAGCGGGGGTCTCCTACGAGCAGTACTTC.

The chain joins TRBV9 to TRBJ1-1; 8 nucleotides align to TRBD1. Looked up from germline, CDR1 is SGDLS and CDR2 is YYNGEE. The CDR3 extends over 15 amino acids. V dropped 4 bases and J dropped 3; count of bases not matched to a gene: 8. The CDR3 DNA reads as TGTGCCAGCAGCAGAAGACAGGGGATGGACACTGAAGCTTTCTTT. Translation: CASSRRQGMDTEAFF.

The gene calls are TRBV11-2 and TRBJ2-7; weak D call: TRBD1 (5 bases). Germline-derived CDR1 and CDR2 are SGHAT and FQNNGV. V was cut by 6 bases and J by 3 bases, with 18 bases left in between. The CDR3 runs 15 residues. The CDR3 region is CASSPTNRNLYEQYF. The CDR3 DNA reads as TGTGCCAGCAGTCCGACAAACAGGAACCTCTACGAGCAGTACTTC. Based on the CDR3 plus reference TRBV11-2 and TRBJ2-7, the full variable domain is EAGVAQSPRYKIIEKRQSVAFWCNPISGHATLYWYQQILGQGPKLLIQFQNNGVVDDSQLPKDRFSAERLKGVDSTLKIQPAKLEDSAVYLCASSPTNRNLYEQYFGPGTRLTVT.

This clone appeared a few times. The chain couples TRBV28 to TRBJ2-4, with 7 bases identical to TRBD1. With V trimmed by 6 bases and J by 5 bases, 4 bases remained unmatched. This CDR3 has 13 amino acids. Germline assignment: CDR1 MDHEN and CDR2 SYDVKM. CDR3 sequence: CASSRTGQNIQYF. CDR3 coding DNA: TGTGCCAGCAGCCGGACAGGACAAAACATTCAGTACTTC.

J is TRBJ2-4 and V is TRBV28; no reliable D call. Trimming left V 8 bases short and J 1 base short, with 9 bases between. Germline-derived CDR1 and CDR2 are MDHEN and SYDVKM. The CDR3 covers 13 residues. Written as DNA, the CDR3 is TGTGCCAGCTTTGGGAAGGCCAAAAACATTCAGTACTTC. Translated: CASFGKAKNIQYF.